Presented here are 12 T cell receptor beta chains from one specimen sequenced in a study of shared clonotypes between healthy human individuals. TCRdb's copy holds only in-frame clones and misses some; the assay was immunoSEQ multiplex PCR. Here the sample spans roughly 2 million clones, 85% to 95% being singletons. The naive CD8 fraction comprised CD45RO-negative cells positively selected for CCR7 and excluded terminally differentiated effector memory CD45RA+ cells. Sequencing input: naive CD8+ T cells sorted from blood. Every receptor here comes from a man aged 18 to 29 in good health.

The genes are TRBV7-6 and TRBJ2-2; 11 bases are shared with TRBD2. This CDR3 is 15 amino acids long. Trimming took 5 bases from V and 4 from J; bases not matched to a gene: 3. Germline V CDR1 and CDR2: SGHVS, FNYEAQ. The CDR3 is CASSRLAGPTGELFF. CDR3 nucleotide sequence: TGTGCCAGCAGCCGACTAGCGGGGCCCACCGGGGAGCTGTTTTTT.

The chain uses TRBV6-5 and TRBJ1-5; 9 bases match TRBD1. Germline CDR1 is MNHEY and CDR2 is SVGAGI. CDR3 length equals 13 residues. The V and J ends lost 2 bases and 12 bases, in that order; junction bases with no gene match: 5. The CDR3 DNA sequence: TGTGCCAGCAGTTACCTGGGACAGGGTGACCAGCATTTT. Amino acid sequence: CASSYLGQGDQHF.

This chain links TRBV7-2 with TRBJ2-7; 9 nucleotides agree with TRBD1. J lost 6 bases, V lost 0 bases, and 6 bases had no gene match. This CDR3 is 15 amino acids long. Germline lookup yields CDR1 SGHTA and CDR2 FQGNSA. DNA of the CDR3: TGTGCCAGCAGCTTAGCCCCTGACAGGGGGATCGAGCAGTACTTC. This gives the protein CASSLAPDRGIEQYF.

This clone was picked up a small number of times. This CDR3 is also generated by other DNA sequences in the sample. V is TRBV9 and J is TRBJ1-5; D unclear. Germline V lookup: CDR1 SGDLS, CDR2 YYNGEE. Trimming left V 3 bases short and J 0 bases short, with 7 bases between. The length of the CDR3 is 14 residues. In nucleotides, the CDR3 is TGTGCCAGCAGCGCGGGGTTTAGCAATCAGCCCCAGCATTTT. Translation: CASSAGFSNQPQHF.

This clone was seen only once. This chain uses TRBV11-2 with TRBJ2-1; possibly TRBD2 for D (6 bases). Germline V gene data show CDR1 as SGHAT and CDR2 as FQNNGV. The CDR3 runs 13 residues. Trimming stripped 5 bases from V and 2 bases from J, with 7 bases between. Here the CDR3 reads CASSQRAYNEQFF. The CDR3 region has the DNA TGTGCCAGCAGCCAGCGGGCCTACAATGAGCAGTTCTTC.

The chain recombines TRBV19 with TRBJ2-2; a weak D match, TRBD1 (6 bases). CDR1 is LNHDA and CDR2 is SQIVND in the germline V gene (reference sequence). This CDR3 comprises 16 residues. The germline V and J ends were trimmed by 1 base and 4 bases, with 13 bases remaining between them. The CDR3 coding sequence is TGTGCCAGTAGTATAGTAACAGGGATTCCCACCGGGGAGCTGTTTTTT. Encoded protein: CASSIVTGIPTGELFF. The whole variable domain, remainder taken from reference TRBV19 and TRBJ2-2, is DGGITQSPKYLFRKEGQNVTLSCEQNLNHDAMYWYRQDPGQGLRLIYYSQIVNDFQKGDIAEGYSVSREKKESFPLTVTSAQKNPTAFYLCASSIVTGIPTGELFFGEGSRLTVL.

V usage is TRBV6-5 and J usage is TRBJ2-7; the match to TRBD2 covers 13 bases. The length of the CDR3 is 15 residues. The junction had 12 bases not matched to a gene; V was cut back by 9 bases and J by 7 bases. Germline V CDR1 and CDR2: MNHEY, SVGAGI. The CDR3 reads CASNRLAGGVGEQYF. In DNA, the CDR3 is TGTGCCAGTAACCGACTAGCGGGAGGAGTGGGTGAGCAGTACTTC.

CDR3 in DNA: TGTGCCAGCAGCCCGGACCGCTTCTACAATGAGCAGTTCTTC. Its protein is CASSPDRFYNEQFF. This sequence joins TRBV5-6 and TRBJ2-1; the D is unclear. This CDR3 contains 14 residues. The V end lost 4 bases, the J end lost 3 bases, and 11 bases lay between the germline ends. Germline V gene lookup returns CDR1 SGHDT and CDR2 YYEEEE. The entire variable domain, with the rest obtained from reference TRBV5-6 and TRBJ2-1, is as follows: DAGVTQSPTHLIKTRGQQVTLRCSPKSGHDTVSWYQQALGQGPQFIFQYYEEEERQRGNFPDRFSGHQFPNYSSELNVNALLLGDSALYLCASSPDRFYNEQFFGPGTRLTVL.

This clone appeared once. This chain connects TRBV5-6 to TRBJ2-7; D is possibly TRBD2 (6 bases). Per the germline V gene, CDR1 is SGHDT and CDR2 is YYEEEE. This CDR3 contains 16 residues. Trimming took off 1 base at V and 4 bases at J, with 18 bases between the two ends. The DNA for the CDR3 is TGTGCCAGCAGCTTGACCCCTGCGGGATTGGCATACGAGCAGTACTTC. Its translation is CASSLTPAGLAYEQYF.

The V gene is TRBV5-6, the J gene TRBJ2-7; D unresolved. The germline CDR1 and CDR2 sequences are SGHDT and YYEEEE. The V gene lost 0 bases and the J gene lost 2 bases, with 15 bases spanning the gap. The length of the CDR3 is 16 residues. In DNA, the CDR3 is TGTGCCAGCAGCTTGGGGGTATGGCAGGAGACCTACGAGCAGTACTTC. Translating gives CASSLGVWQETYEQYF.

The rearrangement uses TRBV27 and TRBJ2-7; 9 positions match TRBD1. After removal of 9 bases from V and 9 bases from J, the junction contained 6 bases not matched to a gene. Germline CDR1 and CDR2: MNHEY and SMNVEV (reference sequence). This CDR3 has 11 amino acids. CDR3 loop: CASQTGGVQYF. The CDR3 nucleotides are TGTGCCAGTCAAACAGGGGGCGTGCAGTACTTC.

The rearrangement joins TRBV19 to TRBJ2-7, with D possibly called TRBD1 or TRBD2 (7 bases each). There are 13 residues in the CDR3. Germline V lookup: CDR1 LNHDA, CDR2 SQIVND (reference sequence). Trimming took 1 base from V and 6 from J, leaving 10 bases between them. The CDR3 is CASSIGRGGEQYF. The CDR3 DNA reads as TGTGCCAGTAGTATAGGCAGGGGGGGCGAGCAGTACTTC.